Only one count was recorded for the clone carrying this TCR beta chain. TCRdb keeps only in-frame clones here, not all; method: immunoSEQ multiplex PCR. The sample comprises about 14,000 clones, about 70% of which are singletons, and less than 3% rests with the top ten. This specimen comes from a study of neoadjuvant anti-PD-1 for oral cavity cancer. Study-wide context: Nivolumab at 3 mg/kg was mostly given biweekly, three to four doses, pre-surgery. Around day 43, patients without progression received a fourth nivolumab dose before surgery.

Unmatched junction bases numbered 8, after V lost 5 bases and J lost 0 bases. Per germline, CDR1 LNHDA and CDR2 SQIVND (reference sequence). This CDR3 comprises 16 residues. Patients had newly diagnosed, untreated stage II-IVA oral cavity squamous cell carcinoma. Patients had HPV-negative, locally advanced oral cavity squamous cell carcinoma. The input for sequencing was PBMCs, taken before nivolumab (anti-PD-1) treatment. The TCR was taken from a person between 40 and 79 years old with oral cavity squamous cell carcinoma. V is TRBV19 and J is TRBJ2-3, with 7 bases lining up with TRBD1. The chain's CDR3 is CASSHIRGQSTDTQYF. As DNA, the CDR3 is TGTGCCAGTAGTCATATCAGGGGACAGAGCACAGATACGCAGTATTTT.